This T cell receptor beta chain originates from a study of T cell repertoires in cytomegalovirus infection. Study-wide background: It was recently identified HLA-C-restricted and well-studied HLA-B-restricted CMV epitopes that the study used. TCR beta signatures that were public indicated CMV infection and matching HLA type.

To note about this clonotype: Its matching antigen is unknown.

MiXCR was run by TCRdb on the reads, yielding one entry per CDR3 protein. The sample lists about 350,000 distinct CDR3 sequences, about 32% occurring once. Whole-study results and caveats: Cumulative frequency of public TCR beta families picked out carriers of CMV plus the relevant HLA. Across the ex vivo response, the dominant clonotypes were HLA-C-restricted CMV-specific TCR beta clonotypes.

The source material was cultured PBMCs, sampled from culture after CMV antigen stimulation. The TCR was taken from a human donor in good health (CMV status not recorded). Some clones in this sample may be carry-over from other donors' samples.

The CDR3 nucleotides are TGTGCCAGCAGTTACAGGGGGACGCAGCCCCAGCATTTT. This translates into CASSYRGTQPQHF. V is TRBV6-6 and J is TRBJ1-5; tentatively, D is TRBD1 (6 bases). In germline, CDR1 is MNHNY, CDR2 SVGAGI (reference sequence). Between the trimmed V and J ends, which lost 2 bases and 7 bases, there was a span of 9 bases. This CDR3 is 13 amino acids long.